These T cell receptor beta chains were read from a single sample in a study of blood T cell repertoires in COVID-19. TCRdb's copy holds only in-frame clones and misses some; the assay was immunoSEQ multiplex PCR. The sample holds roughly 410,000 clones, around nine tenths seen once. The sample comprised peripheral blood. These receptors were taken from a woman aged 40 to 50 with COVID-19, enrolled during active disease. CDR3s include the opening cysteine and the closing phenylalanine or tryptophan.

v_gene | CDR3aa
TRBV5-1 | CASSPGLVAKNIQYF
TRBV7-3 | CASSLMQGAGEQFF
TRBV19 | CASSPLQLDSLSTEAFF
TRBV6-5 | CASSYPTGGAFF
TRBV27 | CASSRMGGYGYTF
TRBV7-2 | CASSLAVAGPQETQYF
TRBV4-1 | CASSQHSGEGMDEQFF
TRBV6-5 | CASSYQGHDTEAFF
TRBV4-2 | CASSPLIQGGQPQHF
TRBV5-4 | CASSPSPGQGSNQPQHF
TRBV19 | CASSIVAGTKNTEAFF
TRBV4-1 | CASSQVKSGGAVGTQYF
TRBV5-6 | CASSDRDTHNEQFF
TRBV19 | CASSIEAPGHRTYEQYF
TRBV28 | CASSGVRRAAVGTEAFF
TRBV6-5 | CASTQLGQRNYGYTF
TRBV6-5 | CASGQSPSGNTIYF
TRBV7-6 | CASSLDTNTEAFF
TRBV12-3/TRBV12-4 | CASTLQGREKLFF
TRBV4-3 | CASSPRLIGTASNYGYTF
TRBV19 | CASSIDQARGGETQYF
TRBV27 | CASSLRQGGNYGYTF
TRBV6-2/TRBV6-3 | CASSYSAPGTPGNTIYF
TRBV2 | CASRPGEGRNIQYF
TRBV27 | CASSRFSGSGPDTQYF
TRBV27 | CASSLGSGLRAEAFF
TRBV5-4 | CASSPGVGEQFF
TRBV30 | CAWSRREGRVEQFF
TRBV7-9 | CASSLGGGASLGNTEAFF
TRBV2 | CASTEQGAAEAFF
TRBV7-9 | CASSGRLGQVGEKLFF
TRBV7-9 | CASSLPPGGTNEKLFF
TRBV2 | CASSRGGQGYYEQYF
TRBV4-3 | CASSQRGMNTEAFF
TRBV7-9 | CASSRNPDSPLHF
TRBV7-2 | CASSLVASGGLYEQYF